This is a list of T cell receptor beta chains from one sample in a study of T-cell memory formation after mild COVID-19. TCRdb recomputed calls from the 5' RACE reads with MiXCR, one row per CDR3 protein. The sample includes around 310,000 distinct CDR3 sequences, about a sixth of them seen just once. The material sequenced was PBMCs or a T cell subset sorted from them (not recorded which). These receptors came from a man aged 18 to 30 who had mild COVID-19 (a few samples of this study predate the infection). Cell type and time point are not known. CDR3s include the opening cysteine and the closing phenylalanine or tryptophan. The D gene is left open where the match is weak. Part of the rows lack a size; the others show once, few, many or a class for expanded clones.

few,TRBJ1-2,TRBV4-3,.,CASSQGAGSYGYTF,TGCGCCAGCAGCCAAGGAGCAGGCTCCTATGGCTACACCTTC
few,TRBJ2-1,TRBV5-1,.,CASSKSGPTDDEQFF,TGCGCCAGCAGCAAAAGCGGCCCCACAGACGATGAGCAGTTCTTC
.,TRBJ2-3,TRBV5-1,.,CASSWPLTLSLGTDTQYF,TGCGCCAGCAGCTGGCCCCTTACACTATCCCTTGGCACAGATACGCAGTATTTT
.,TRBJ2-1,TRBV20-1,TRBD2,CSASRTSGGAGEQFF,TGCAGTGCTAGTCGGACTAGCGGGGGGGCCGGCGAGCAGTTCTTC
few,TRBJ1-2,TRBV3-1,.,CASSQGVRLTGRYGYTF,TGTGCCAGCAGCCAAGGTGTGCGGCTTACAGGGCGCTATGGCTACACCTTC
few,TRBJ2-5,TRBV7-2,TRBD1,CASSSQGVETQYF,TGTGCCAGCAGCTCACAGGGGGTGGAGACCCAGTACTTC
few,TRBJ2-5,TRBV29-1,TRBD2,CSVDGLAGSQETQYF,TGCAGCGTTGACGGACTAGCGGGTTCACAAGAGACCCAGTACTTC
.,TRBJ1-1,TRBV7-9,.,CASSLGVTNTEAFF,TGTGCCAGCAGCTTAGGGGTGACGAACACTGAAGCTTTCTTT
.,TRBJ2-2,TRBV5-1,.,CASSSTTGYLGTGELFF,TGCGCCAGCAGCTCAACAACGGGGTATTTGGGGACCGGGGAGCTGTTTTTT
.,TRBJ1-5,TRBV5-1,.,CASSPRAGGQPQHF,TGCGCCAGCAGCCCCCGAGCTGGGGGCCAGCCCCAGCATTTT
.,TRBJ2-1,TRBV7-9,.,CASSTTYHRWGDGNEQFF,TGTGCCAGCAGCACTACATATCACCGATGGGGGGACGGCAATGAGCAGTTCTTC
.,TRBJ1-4,TRBV12-3/TRBV12-4,.,CASRTGSPGEKLFF,TGTGCCAGCAGAACAGGGTCCCCCGGTGAAAAACTGTTTTTT
few,TRBJ1-2,TRBV7-9,.,CASSDANYGYTF,TGTGCCAGCAGCGATGCCAACTATGGCTACACCTTC
many,TRBJ2-3,TRBV4-1,TRBD2,CASSQDLVAGGTDTQYF,TGCGCCAGCAGCCAAGATCTTGTAGCGGGGGGGACAGATACGCAGTATTTT
.,TRBJ1-5,TRBV7-9,.,CASSLGGQSNQPQHF,TGTGCCAGCAGCTTAGGGGGGCAGAGCAATCAGCCCCAGCATTTT
many,TRBJ1-1,TRBV5-4,.,CASSPGLAAEAFF,TGTGCCAGCAGCCCGGGCCTGGCCGCTGAAGCTTTCTTT
few,TRBJ2-3,TRBV7-9,.,CATQDSTDTQYF,TGTGCCACCCAGGACAGCACAGATACGCAGTATTTT
few,TRBJ1-1,TRBV11-2,.,CASVMGTVNTEAFF,TGTGCCAGCGTTATGGGGACCGTGAACACTGAAGCTTTCTTT
many,TRBJ1-5,TRBV9,.,CASSVGVDQPQHF,TGTGCCAGCAGCGTAGGGGTGGATCAGCCCCAGCATTTT
few,TRBJ2-1,TRBV6-5,TRBD1,CASSQTGGSYNEQFF,TGTGCCAGCAGCCAAACAGGGGGCTCCTACAATGAGCAGTTCTTC
.,TRBJ2-1,TRBV4-1,.,CASSQDLGLREQFF,TGCGCCAGCAGCCAAGATCTGGGTCTCCGCGAGCAGTTCTTC
many,TRBJ2-1,TRBV4-3,.,CASSRDTRVGRSYNEQFF,TGCGCCAGCAGCCGGGACACTAGGGTCGGCCGCTCCTACAATGAGCAGTTCTTC
few,TRBJ2-5,TRBV4-2,.,CASSQGGEQETQYF,TGTGCCAGCAGCCAAGGAGGGGAGCAAGAGACCCAGTACTTC
.,TRBJ1-1,TRBV20-1,TRBD1,CSARVGQVNTEAFF,TGCAGTGCTAGAGTCGGACAGGTAAACACTGAAGCTTTCTTT
few,TRBJ2-7,TRBV30,.,CAWSGVGEQYF,TGTGCCTGGAGTGGGGTTGGCGAGCAGTACTTC
.,TRBJ1-2,TRBV10-3,.,CATHDRTNYGYTF,TGTGCCACACATGATAGAACTAACTATGGCTACACCTTC
.,TRBJ1-6,TRBV7-2,.,CASSLGADLNSPLHF,TGTGCCAGCAGCTTAGGCGCGGACCTAAATTCACCCCTCCACTTT
few,TRBJ2-1,TRBV5-1,.,CASSGSAIYNEQFF,TGCGCCAGCAGCGGCTCAGCAATATACAATGAGCAGTTCTTC
.,TRBJ2-6,TRBV9,.,CASTPDLGANVLTF,TGTGCCAGCACCCCGGACCTGGGGGCCAACGTCCTGACTTTC
.,TRBJ2-7,TRBV12-3/TRBV12-4,TRBD1,CASRGRDRSSYEQYF,TGTGCCAGCAGGGGACGGGACAGGAGCTCCTACGAGCAGTACTTC
few,TRBJ2-7,TRBV27,.,CASRAGDGYEQYF,TGTGCCAGCAGAGCAGGGGATGGCTACGAGCAGTACTTC
.,TRBJ2-5,TRBV6-2/TRBV6-3,.,CASSYFGRRQETQYF,TGTGCCAGCAGTTACTTCGGCAGGAGACAAGAGACCCAGTACTTC
few,TRBJ2-3,TRBV24-1,TRBD1,CATSDLRDSQDTQYF,TGTGCCACCAGTGATTTGAGGGACAGTCAAGATACGCAGTATTTT
few,TRBJ1-1,TRBV5-5,.,CASSLATATEAFF,TGTGCCAGCAGCTTGGCCACAGCCACTGAAGCTTTCTTT
few,TRBJ1-1,TRBV5-6,.,CASSSYSDLNTEAFF,TGTGCCAGCAGCTCCTACAGTGACTTGAACACTGAAGCTTTCTTT
many,TRBJ2-4,TRBV7-8,.,CASSLAKNIQYF,TGTGCCAGCAGCTTAGCCAAAAACATTCAGTACTTC
few,TRBJ2-7,TRBV5-1,.,CASSLGEVGEQYF,TGCGCCAGCAGCTTGGGCGAGGTCGGCGAGCAGTACTTC